This record covers a single T cell receptor (beta chain). Its antigen is undetermined. Using immunoSEQ multiplex PCR, the repertoire was profiled, and TCRdb retains in-frame clones only, with some absent. The repertoire has under 200,000 clones, roughly 84% of them found once; the top ten carry roughly 7%. The data were obtained in a study of cytomegalovirus exposure and HLA in healthy donors. Study-wide results and limits: Cytomegalovirus-associated TCR beta chains were listed, numbering 150 to 200. Subsequent analysis revealed that first-cohort TCR clusters tended to co-occur in the 120 validation repertoires.

Trimming took 4 bases from V and 4 from J; bases not matched to a gene: 6. Germline V lookup: CDR1 SGHAT, CDR2 FQNNGV. The CDR3 covers 15 residues. This receptor was obtained from a man in his late teens or twenties in good health and CMV-seropositive. This sequence joins TRBV11-2 and TRBJ2-3; 9 nucleotides match TRBD2. Material for sequencing was PBMCs. For the CDR3, the DNA is TGTGCCAGCAGCTGGGGGACTAGCCTCGCAGATACGCAGTATTTT. Its protein product is CASSWGTSLADTQYF.